These 18 T cell receptor beta chains share one sample of origin, sequenced in a study of vaccination effects on CD4 cells after COVID-19. Profiled with immunoSEQ multiplex PCR; TCRdb holds only in-frame clones, not every one. The sample carries some 77,000 clones, around 76% recorded once. These receptors have no known antigen. Prior to sequencing, the ViraFEST assay stimulated PBMC with viral peptide pools, which expanded the antigen-specific CD4+ T cells. Culture proceeded for more than 8 days, and CD4+ T cells were then isolated. The study found no prior SARS-CoV-2 infection in the vaccine recipients, who tested negative for nucleocapsid antibodies. The sequencing used CD4+ T cells from PBMCs cultured with HCoV-OC43 spike peptides, collected before COVID-19 vaccination. Documented subset: HCoV-OC43 spike overlapping peptide pool stimulation. The source is a human donor who received a COVID-19 vaccine.

V and J are TRBV4-1 and TRBJ2-1; D could derive from TRBD1 or TRBD2 (6 bases each). The CDR3 is made up of 17 amino acids. Germline V gene data show CDR1 as MGHRA and CDR2 as YSYEKL. Deletions cut 4 bases from V and 6 bases from J, with 22 bases between. Here the CDR3 DNA reads TGCGCCAGCAGCCGAGGGGGGATGGTGGGTGGTTCCAATGAGCAGTTCTTC. This sequence encodes CASSRGGMVGGSNEQFF.

This clone occurred once. The genes are TRBV7-9 and TRBJ1-3; D might be TRBD1 (5 bases). CDR1 and CDR2 from the germline V gene are SEHNR and FQNEAQ (reference sequence). This CDR3 has 15 residues. V was cut by 5 bases and J by 4 bases, with 15 bases left in between. This CDR3 reads CASSINRLSGNTIYF. The DNA of the CDR3 is TGTGCCAGCAGCATCAACAGGTTATCCGGAAACACCATATATTTT.

This chain connects TRBV6-4 to TRBJ2-6; perhaps TRBD1 as D (6 bases). Trimming pared 6 bases from V and 1 base from J, leaving 22 bases between. Per the germline V gene, CDR1 is MRHNA and CDR2 is SNTAGT. The CDR3 is 19 residues long. The CDR3 DNA reads TGTGCCAGCAGCCGATACGGACAGCCAGTTTCATCTGGGGCCAACGTCCTGACTTTC. Its protein is CASSRYGQPVSSGANVLTF.

The genes are TRBV7-9 and TRBJ2-5; 11 nucleotides agree with TRBD2. V lost 3 bases, J lost 2 bases, and 14 bases stayed unmatched. The germline V gene encodes CDR1 SEHNR and CDR2 FQNEAQ (reference sequence). This CDR3 comprises 19 residues. This CDR3 is CASSFPGFTSGGGQETQYF. CDR3 sequence (DNA): TGTGCCAGCAGCTTTCCAGGTTTTACTAGCGGGGGTGGGCAAGAGACCCAGTACTTC.

The CDR3 bases are TGTGCCAGCAGGAGGGACAGAGTCACCGGGGAGCTGTTTTTT. Amino acid sequence: CASRRDRVTGELFF. The V call is TRBV2, the J call TRBJ2-2, with TRBD1 matching 7 bases. Germline CDR1 SNHLY, CDR2 FYNNEI. This CDR3 has 14 residues. V dropped 6 bases and J dropped 4; count of bases not matched to a gene: 5.

The chain is built from TRBV6-1 and TRBJ2-7; weak D call: TRBD1 (5 bases). Trimming took 2 bases from V and 3 from J, leaving 11 bases between them. In germline, CDR1 is MNHNS, CDR2 SASEGT. CDR3 length: 14 amino acids. The CDR3 spells CASSELEQVYEQYV. The DNA for the CDR3 is TGTGCCAGCAGTGAACTAGAACAGGTCTACGAGCAGTACGTC.

The chain couples TRBV19 to TRBJ1-4; D not certain. Deletions cut 0 bases from V and 3 bases from J, with 11 bases between. In germline, CDR1 is LNHDA, CDR2 SQIVND (reference sequence). The CDR3 contains 16 residues. The CDR3 coding sequence is TGTGCCAGTAGTATAGATTTCGAAATGGCTAATGAAAAACTGTTTTTT. Translating gives CASSIDFEMANEKLFF. The full variable domain, its missing parts supplied by reference TRBV19 and TRBJ1-4, is DGGITQSPKYLFRKEGQNVTLSCEQNLNHDAMYWYRQDPGQGLRLIYYSQIVNDFQKGDIAEGYSVSREKKESFPLTVTSAQKNPTAFYLCASSIDFEMANEKLFFGSGTQLSVL.

The rearrangement links TRBV11-3 to TRBJ2-2; 10 bases agree with TRBD1. After removal of 5 bases from V and 7 bases from J, the junction contained 4 bases not matched to a gene. The germline V gene encodes CDR1 SGHNT and CDR2 YENEEA. The CDR3 extends over 14 amino acids. This CDR3 reads CASSRTGGDGELFF. CDR3 sequence (DNA): TGTGCCAGCAGCCGGACAGGGGGGGACGGGGAGCTGTTTTTT.

The V gene is TRBV6-2 or TRBV6-3, the J gene TRBJ2-1; D perhaps matches TRBD1 (5 bases). Trimming removed 5 bases from V and 10 bases from J, with 21 bases in between. Germline values: CDR1 MNHEY, CDR2 SVGEGT. The CDR3 length is 15 residues. Here the CDR3 DNA reads TGTGCCAGCAGTCGCGGACACGCTCTGTTTCGGGAGCAGTTCTTC. Translating it yields CASSRGHALFREQFF.

The chain has TRBV5-5 and TRBJ1-1; no clear D. Trimming left V 0 bases short and J 0 bases short, with 9 bases between. The CDR3 loop spans 15 amino acids. CDR1 and CDR2 from the germline V gene are SGHKS and YYEKEE (reference sequence). The CDR3 region has the DNA TGTGCCAGCAGCTTGGGGATAGGGATGAACACTGAAGCTTTCTTT. Translated, it gives CASSLGIGMNTEAFF.

The V gene is TRBV28, the J gene TRBJ1-2; 9 bases are a match to TRBD1. Germline V gives CDR1 MDHEN, CDR2 SYDVKM. V trimming: 5 bases; J trimming: 8 bases; junction bases outside the gene matches: 9. The CDR3 covers 14 residues. DNA of the CDR3: TGTGCCAGCAGTCCACTTGGGACAGGGTCAGGCTACACCTTC. This gives the protein CASSPLGTGSGYTF.

The rearrangement uses TRBV12-3 or TRBV12-4 and TRBJ1-6; maybe TRBD1 (6 bases). The V and J ends lost 4 bases and 14 bases respectively, with 9 bases between them. The CDR3 totals 11 residues. In DNA, the CDR3 is TGTGCCAGCAGTTCCACAGGGACCCTCCACTTT. This gives the protein CASSSTGTLHF.

This clone showed up just a few times. The V and J genes are TRBV18 and TRBJ2-7; D is possibly TRBD2 (5 bases). The length of the CDR3 is 19 residues. Germline V gene data show CDR1 as KGHSH and CDR2 as LQKENI. V was shortened by 6 bases and J by 3 bases, with 30 bases between the two germline ends. This CDR3 is CASSPRDVIFTRGNYEQYV. The CDR3 DNA sequence: TGTGCCAGCTCTCCTCGAGACGTCATATTTACCAGAGGGAACTACGAGCAGTACGTC.

J is TRBJ2-2 and V is TRBV5-1, with TRBD1 identical over 11 bases. Germline assignment: CDR1 SGHRS and CDR2 YFSETQ. This CDR3 comprises 16 residues. The V gene end was trimmed by 4 bases and the J gene end by 6 bases; junction bases not matched to a gene: 8. The CDR3: CASSPGQGGYSGELFF. For the CDR3, the DNA is TGCGCCAGCAGCCCGGGACAGGGGGGGTACTCCGGGGAGCTGTTTTTT.

This clone occurred a few times. The rearrangement joins TRBV5-4 to TRBJ1-2, with D maybe TRBD1 (5 bases). The CDR3 contains 13 residues. With 5 bases removed from V and 4 bases from J, the gap between germline ends came to 12 bases. The germline V gene encodes CDR1 SGHNT and CDR2 YYREEE (reference sequence). Written as DNA, the CDR3 is TGTGCCAGCAGACCAGACAGAGGCTATGGCTACACCTTC. This codes for CASRPDRGYGYTF. The variable domain in full, with the rest retrieved from reference TRBV5-4 and TRBJ1-2, is ETGVTQSPTHLIKTRGQQVTLRCSSQSGHNTVSWYQQALGQGPQFIFQYYREEENGRGNFPPRFSGLQFPNYSSELNVNALELDDSALYLCASRPDRGYGYTFGSGTRLTVV.

The chain couples TRBV9 to TRBJ2-3, with D perhaps assigned TRBD1 or TRBD2 (5 bases each). This CDR3 has 17 residues. Germline V gives CDR1 SGDLS, CDR2 YYNGEE. V was trimmed by 4 bases and J by 0 bases, leaving 18 bases between them. The CDR3 loop is CASSPLGPAVSTDTQYF. CDR3 nucleotide sequence: TGTGCCAGCAGCCCCCTGGGACCAGCGGTTAGCACAGATACGCAGTATTTT.

This clone has more than one count but fewer than ten. V gene TRBV7-2 combines with J gene TRBJ2-7; no reliable D call. The CDR3 contains 12 residues. V shed 4 bases and J shed 3 bases, with 7 bases lying between them. CDR1 and CDR2 (germline): SGHTA, FQGNSA. DNA for the CDR3: TGTGCCAGCAGCTACGACGGCTACGAGCAGTACGTC. Encoded protein: CASSYDGYEQYV.

This chain joins TRBV24-1 and TRBJ2-3; possible D gene TRBD2, 6 bases. The CDR3 loop spans 16 amino acids. The germline V gene encodes CDR1 KGHDR and CDR2 SFDVKD. Trimming shortened V by 7 bases and J by 5 bases, and 21 bases separated the two germline ends. The CDR3 region is CATSAGWVGLEDTQYF. DNA of the CDR3: TGTGCCACCAGCGCGGGGTGGGTGGGTTTGGAAGATACGCAGTATTTT.